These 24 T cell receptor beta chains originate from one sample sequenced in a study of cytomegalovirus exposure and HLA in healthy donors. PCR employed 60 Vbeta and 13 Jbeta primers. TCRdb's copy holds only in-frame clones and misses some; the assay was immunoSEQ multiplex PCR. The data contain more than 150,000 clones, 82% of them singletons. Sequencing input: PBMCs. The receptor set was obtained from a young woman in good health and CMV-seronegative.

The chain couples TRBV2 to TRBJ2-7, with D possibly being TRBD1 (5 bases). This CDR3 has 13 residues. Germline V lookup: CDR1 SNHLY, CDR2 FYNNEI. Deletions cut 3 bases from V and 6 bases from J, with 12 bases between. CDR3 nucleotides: TGTGCCAGCAGTGACCACCAGGGCGGCGAGCAGTACTTC. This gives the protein CASSDHQGGEQYF.

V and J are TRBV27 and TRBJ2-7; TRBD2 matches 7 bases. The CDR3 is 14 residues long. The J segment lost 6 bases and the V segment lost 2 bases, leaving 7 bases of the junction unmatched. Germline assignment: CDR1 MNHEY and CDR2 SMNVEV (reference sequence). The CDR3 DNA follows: TGTGCCAGCAGTTTAGGGGGAGGGTTCGGCGAGCAGTACTTC. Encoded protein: CASSLGGGFGEQYF.

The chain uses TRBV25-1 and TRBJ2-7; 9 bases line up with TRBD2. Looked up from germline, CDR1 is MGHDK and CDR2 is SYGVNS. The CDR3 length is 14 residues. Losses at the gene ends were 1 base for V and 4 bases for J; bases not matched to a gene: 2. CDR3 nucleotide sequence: TGTGCCAGCAGTGAATCTAGCGGGATATACGAGCAGTACTTC. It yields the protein CASSESSGIYEQYF.

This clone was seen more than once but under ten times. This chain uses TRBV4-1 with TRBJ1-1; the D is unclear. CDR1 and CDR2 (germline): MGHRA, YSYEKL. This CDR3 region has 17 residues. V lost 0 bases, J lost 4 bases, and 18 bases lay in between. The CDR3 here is CASSQETIQPLITEAFF. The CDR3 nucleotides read TGCGCCAGCAGCCAAGAGACTATACAGCCCCTCATCACTGAAGCTTTCTTT.

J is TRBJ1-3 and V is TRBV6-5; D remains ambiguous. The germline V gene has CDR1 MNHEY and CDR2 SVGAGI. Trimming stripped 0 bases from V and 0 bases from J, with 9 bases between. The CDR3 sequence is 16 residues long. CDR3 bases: TGTGCCAGCAGTTACTCGCAGTCTTCCTCTGGAAACACCATATATTTT. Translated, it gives CASSYSQSSSGNTIYF.

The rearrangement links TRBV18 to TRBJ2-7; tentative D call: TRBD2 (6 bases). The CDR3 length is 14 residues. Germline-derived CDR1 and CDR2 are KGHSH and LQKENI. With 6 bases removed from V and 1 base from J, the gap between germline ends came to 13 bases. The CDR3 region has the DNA TGTGCCAGCTCCTCCTCGGGACTTTCCTACGAGCAGTACTTC. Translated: CASSSSGLSYEQYF. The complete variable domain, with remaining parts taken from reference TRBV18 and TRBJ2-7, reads NAGVMQNPRHLVRRRGQEARLRCSPMKGHSHVYWYRQLPEEGLKFMVYLQKENIIDESGMPKERFSAEFPKEGPSILRIQQVVRGDSAAYFCASSSSGLSYEQYFGPGTRLTVT.

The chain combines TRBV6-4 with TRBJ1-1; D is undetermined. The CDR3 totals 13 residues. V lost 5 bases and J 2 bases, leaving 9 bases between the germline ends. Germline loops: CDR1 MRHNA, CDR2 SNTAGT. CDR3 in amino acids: CASSPDLNTEAFF. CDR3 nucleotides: TGTGCCAGCAGTCCAGATCTTAACACTGAAGCTTTCTTT.

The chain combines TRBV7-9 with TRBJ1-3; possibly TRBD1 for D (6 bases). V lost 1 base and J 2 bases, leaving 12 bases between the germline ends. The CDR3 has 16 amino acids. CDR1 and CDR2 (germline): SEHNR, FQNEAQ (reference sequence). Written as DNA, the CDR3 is TGTGCCAGCAGCTTAGAGGGAGGGGGAACTGGAAACACCATATATTTT. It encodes CASSLEGGGTGNTIYF. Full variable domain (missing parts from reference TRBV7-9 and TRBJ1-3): DTGVSQNPRHKITKRGQNVTFRCDPISEHNRLYWYRQTLGQGPEFLTYFQNEAQLEKSRLLSDRFSAERPKGSFSTLEIQRTEQGDSAMYLCASSLEGGGTGNTIYFGEGSWLTVV.

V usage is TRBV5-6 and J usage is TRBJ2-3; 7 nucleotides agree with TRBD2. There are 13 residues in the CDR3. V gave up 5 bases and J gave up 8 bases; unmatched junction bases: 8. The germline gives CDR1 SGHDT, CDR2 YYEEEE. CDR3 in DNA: TGTGCCAGCAGTGGGTGGGAGGGGCGTACGCAGTATTTT. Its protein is CASSGWEGRTQYF.

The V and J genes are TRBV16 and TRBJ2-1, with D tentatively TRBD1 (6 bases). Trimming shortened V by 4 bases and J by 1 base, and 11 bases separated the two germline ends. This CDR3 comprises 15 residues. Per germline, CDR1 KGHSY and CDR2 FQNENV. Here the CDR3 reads CASSPGAWSYNEQFF. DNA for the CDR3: TGTGCCAGCAGCCCAGGGGCCTGGTCCTACAATGAGCAGTTCTTC.

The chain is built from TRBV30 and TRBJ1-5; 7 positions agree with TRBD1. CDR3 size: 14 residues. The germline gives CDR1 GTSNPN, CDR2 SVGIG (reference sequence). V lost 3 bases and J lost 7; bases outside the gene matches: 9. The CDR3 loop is CAWRGQGVRQPQHF. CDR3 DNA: TGTGCCTGGAGAGGCCAGGGGGTGAGACAGCCCCAGCATTTT.

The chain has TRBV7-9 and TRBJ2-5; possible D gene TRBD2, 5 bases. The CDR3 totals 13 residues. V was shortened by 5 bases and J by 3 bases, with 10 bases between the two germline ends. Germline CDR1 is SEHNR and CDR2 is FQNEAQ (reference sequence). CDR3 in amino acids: CASSVGLKETQYF. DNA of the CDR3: TGTGCCAGCAGCGTTGGACTGAAAGAGACCCAGTACTTC.

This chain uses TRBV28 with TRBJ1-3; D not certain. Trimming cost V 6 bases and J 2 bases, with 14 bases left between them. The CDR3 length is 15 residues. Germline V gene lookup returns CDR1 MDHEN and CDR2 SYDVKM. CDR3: CASSPLGQAGNTIYF. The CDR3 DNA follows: TGTGCCAGCAGCCCCCTTGGGCAGGCTGGAAACACCATATATTTT.

The CDR3 protein is CASSFHQGGETQYF. CDR3 DNA sequence: TGTGCCAGCAGCTTTCATCAGGGAGGAGAGACCCAGTACTTC. J is TRBJ2-5 and V is TRBV7-2, with D maybe TRBD2 (6 bases). Trimming pared 3 bases from V and 4 bases from J, leaving 12 bases between. Germline CDR1 is SGHTA and CDR2 is FQGNSA. CDR3 length: 14 residues.

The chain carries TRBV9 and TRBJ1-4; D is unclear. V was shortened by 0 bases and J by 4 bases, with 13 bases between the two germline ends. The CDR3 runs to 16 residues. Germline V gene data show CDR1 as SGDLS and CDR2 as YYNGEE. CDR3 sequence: CASSVGAGQFNEKLFF. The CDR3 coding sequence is TGTGCCAGCAGCGTAGGTGCTGGGCAGTTTAATGAAAAACTGTTTTTT. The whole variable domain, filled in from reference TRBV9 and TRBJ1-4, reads DSGVTQTPKHLITATGQRVTLRCSPRSGDLSVYWYQQSLDQGLQFLIQYYNGEERAKGNILERFSAQQFPDLHSELNLSSLELGDSALYFCASSVGAGQFNEKLFFGSGTQLSVL.

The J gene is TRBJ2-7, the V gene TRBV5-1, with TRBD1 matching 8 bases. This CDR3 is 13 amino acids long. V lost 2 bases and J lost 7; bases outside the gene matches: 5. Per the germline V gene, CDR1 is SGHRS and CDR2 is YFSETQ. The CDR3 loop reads CASSFQGAIEQYF. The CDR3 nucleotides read TGCGCCAGCAGCTTCCAGGGGGCGATTGAGCAGTACTTC.

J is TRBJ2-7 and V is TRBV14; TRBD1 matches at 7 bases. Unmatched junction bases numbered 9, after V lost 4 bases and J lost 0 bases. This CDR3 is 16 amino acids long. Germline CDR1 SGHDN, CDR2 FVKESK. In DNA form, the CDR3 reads TGTGCCAGCAGCCCATGGACAGGAACCAGCTCCTACGAGCAGTACTTC. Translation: CASSPWTGTSSYEQYF.

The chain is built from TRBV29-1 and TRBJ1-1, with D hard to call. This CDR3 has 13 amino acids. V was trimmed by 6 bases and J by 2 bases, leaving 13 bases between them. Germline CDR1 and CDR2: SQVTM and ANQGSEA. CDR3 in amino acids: CSVHRTDNTEAFF. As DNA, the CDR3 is TGCAGCGTGCACCGCACAGATAACACTGAAGCTTTCTTT.

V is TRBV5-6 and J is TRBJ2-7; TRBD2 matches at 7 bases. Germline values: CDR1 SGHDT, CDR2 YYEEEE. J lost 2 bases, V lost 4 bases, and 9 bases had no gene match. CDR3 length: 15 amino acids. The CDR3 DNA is TGTGCCAGCAGCATAAGCGGGATCCCCGCCTACGAGCAGTACTTC. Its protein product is CASSISGIPAYEQYF.

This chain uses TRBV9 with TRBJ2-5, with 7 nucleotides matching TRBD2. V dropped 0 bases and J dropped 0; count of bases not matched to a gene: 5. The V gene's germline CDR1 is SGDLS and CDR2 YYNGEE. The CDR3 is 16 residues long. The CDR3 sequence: CASSVAAGGYQETQYF. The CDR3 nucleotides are TGTGCCAGCAGCGTAGCCGCCGGGGGGTACCAAGAGACCCAGTACTTC.

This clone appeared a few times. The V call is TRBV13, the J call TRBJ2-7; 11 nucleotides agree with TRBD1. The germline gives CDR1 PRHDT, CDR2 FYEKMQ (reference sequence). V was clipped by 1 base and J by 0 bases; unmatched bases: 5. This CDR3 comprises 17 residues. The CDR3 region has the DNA TGTGCCAGCAGCTTAGCCCCGGACAGGGGGCTCTCCTACGAGCAGTACTTC. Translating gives CASSLAPDRGLSYEQYF.

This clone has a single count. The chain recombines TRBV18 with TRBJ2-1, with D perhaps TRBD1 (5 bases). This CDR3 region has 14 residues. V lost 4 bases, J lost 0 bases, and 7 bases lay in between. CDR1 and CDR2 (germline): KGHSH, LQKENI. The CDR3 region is CASSHDSSYNEQFF. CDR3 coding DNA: TGTGCCAGCTCACATGACAGCTCCTACAATGAGCAGTTCTTC.

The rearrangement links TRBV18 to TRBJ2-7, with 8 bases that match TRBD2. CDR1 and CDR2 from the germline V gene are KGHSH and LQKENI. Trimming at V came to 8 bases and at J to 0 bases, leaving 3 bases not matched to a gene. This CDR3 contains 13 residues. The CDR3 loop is CASTGTSSYEQYF. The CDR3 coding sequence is TGTGCCAGCACGGGGACTAGCTCCTACGAGCAGTACTTC.

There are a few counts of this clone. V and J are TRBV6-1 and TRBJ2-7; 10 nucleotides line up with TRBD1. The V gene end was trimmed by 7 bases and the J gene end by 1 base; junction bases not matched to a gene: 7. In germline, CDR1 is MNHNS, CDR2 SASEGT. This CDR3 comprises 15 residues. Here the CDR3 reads CASMGWTGGSYEQYF. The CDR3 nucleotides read TGTGCCAGCATGGGATGGACAGGGGGTTCCTACGAGCAGTACTTC.